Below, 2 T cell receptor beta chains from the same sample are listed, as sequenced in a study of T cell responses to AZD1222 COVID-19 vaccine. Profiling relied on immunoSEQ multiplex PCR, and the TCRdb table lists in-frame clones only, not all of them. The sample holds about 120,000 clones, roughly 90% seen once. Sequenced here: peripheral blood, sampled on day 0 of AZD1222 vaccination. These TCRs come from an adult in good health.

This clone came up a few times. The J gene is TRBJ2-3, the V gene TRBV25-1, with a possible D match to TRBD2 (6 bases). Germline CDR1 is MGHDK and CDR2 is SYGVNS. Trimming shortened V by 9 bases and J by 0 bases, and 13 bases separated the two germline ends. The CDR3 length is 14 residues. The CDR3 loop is CASGAGTSTDTQYF. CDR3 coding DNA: TGTGCCAGTGGGGCGGGGACTAGCACAGATACGCAGTATTTT.

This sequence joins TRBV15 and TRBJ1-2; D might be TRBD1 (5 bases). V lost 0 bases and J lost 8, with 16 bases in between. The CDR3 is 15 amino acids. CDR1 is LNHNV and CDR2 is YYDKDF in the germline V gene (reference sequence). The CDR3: CATSREGWGPQGYTF. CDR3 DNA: TGTGCCACCAGCAGAGAGGGTTGGGGACCTCAAGGCTACACCTTC.